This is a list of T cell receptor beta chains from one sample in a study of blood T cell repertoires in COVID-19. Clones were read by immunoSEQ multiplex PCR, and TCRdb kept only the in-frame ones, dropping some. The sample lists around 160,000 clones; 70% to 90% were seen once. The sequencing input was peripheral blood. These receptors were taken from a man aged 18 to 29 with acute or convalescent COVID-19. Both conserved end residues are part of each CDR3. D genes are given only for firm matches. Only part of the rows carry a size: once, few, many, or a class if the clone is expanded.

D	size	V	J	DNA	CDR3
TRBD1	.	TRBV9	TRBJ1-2	TGTGCCAGCAACGGACAGGGGGATTTCGGTGGCTATACCTTC	CASNGQGDFGGYTF
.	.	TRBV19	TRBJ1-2	TGTGCCAGTACCTCCGGGGGAATCTATGGCTACACCTTC	CASTSGGIYGYTF
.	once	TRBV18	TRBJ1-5	TGTGCCAGCTCACCTGCCGAGGCCGCGTTAGGTATGAGCCAGCATTTT	CASSPAEAALGMSQHF
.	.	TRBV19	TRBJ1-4	TGTGCCAGTAGTACACCAGGGACTAGTGAAAAACTGTTTTTT	CASSTPGTSEKLFF
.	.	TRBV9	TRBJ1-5	TGTGCCAGCAGCCGGGGGGGAAGCGGTCAGCCCCAGCATTTT	CASSRGGSGQPQHF
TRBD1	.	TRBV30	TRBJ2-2	TGTGCCTGGAGCGCCCGAGACAGGGGGCGCGAGGAGCTGTTTTTT	CAWSARDRGREELFF
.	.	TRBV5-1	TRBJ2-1	TGCGCCAGCAGCCCAGACACGGATAAGGGGAATGAGCAGTTCTTC	CASSPDTDKGNEQFF
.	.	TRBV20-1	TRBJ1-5	TGCAGTGCTAGTGTGGACAGTCGAAATCAGCCCCAGCATTTT	CSASVDSRNQPQHF
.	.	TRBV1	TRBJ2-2	TGCACCAGCAGCCAATCTCGGACAGACTACAGGACCGGGGAGCTGTTTTTT	CTSSQSRTDYRTGELFF
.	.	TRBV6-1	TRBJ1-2	TGTGCCAGCAGTGGAGCGGGGGGAACTAACTATGGCTACACCTTC	CASSGAGGTNYGYTF
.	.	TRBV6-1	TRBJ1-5	TGTGCCAGCAGTGAAGTCAGGGTTAGCAATCAGCCCCAGCATTTT	CASSEVRVSNQPQHF
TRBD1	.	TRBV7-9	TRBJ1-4	TGTGCCAGCAGCTTAGGTGACAGGACAGGAGGGGAAAAACTGTTTTTT	CASSLGDRTGGEKLFF
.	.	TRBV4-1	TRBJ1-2	TGCGCCAGCAGCCAAGATGGACAGCCTAACTATGGCTACACCTTC	CASSQDGQPNYGYTF
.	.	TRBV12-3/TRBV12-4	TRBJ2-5	TGTGCCAGCAGTACAGGGATTCAAGAGACCCAGTACTTC	CASSTGIQETQYF
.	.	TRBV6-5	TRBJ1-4	TGTGCCAGCAGTTACGCAGGGTCCCGGAAACTGTTTTTT	CASSYAGSRKLFF
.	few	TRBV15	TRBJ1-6	TGTGCCACCGCCGCGGCAAAGAATTCACCCCTCCACTTT	CATAAAKNSPLHF
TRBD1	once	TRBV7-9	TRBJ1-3	TGTGCCAGCAGCTTAACGCAGGGGGCTGGAAACACCATATATTTT	CASSLTQGAGNTIYF
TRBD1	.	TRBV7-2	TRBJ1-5	TGTGCCAGCTCTCCAGGGGGCGCCGGTCAGCCCCAGCATTTT	CASSPGGAGQPQHF
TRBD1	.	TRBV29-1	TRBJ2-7	TGCAGCGTTACGGGACAGGGGAAGTACGAGCAGTACTTC	CSVTGQGKYEQYF
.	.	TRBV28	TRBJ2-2	TGTGCCAGCAGACCTGGCGGGGGGGAGCTGTTTTTT	CASRPGGGELFF
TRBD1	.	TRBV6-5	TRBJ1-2	TGTGCCAGCAGTTACGCGGCGGGACAGGGGGCCTTTGGCTACACCTTC	CASSYAAGQGAFGYTF
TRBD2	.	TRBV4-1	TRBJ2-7	TGCGCCAGCAGCGAATTACTAGCGGGGGCCTACGAGCAGTACTTC	CASSELLAGAYEQYF
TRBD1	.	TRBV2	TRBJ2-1	TGTGCCAGCGGGAATTTGTGGGACAGGGGGTACAATGAGCAGTTCTTC	CASGNLWDRGYNEQFF
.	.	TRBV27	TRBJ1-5	TGTGCCAGCAGTTTTGCGGACAATCAGCCCCAGCATTTT	CASSFADNQPQHF
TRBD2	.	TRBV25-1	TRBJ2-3	TGTGCCAGCAGTGAAGCCGACGGGGGGGCCGGTACGCAGTATTTT	CASSEADGGAGTQYF
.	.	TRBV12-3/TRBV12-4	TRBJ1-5	TGTGCCAGCAGTACCAGGGGTCAGCCCCAGCATTTT	CASSTRGQPQHF